The table lists the clone carrying this T cell receptor (beta chain) with a few counts. The antigen remains undetermined. 60 Vbeta and 13 Jbeta primers were used in PCR. Generated by immunoSEQ multiplex PCR, the TCRdb table keeps only in-frame clones and is missing some. The sample shows 150,000 or so clones, around 77% of them seen only once. This sample stems from a study of cytomegalovirus exposure and HLA in healthy donors. Study-level points and caveats: As a later analysis revealed, the rate of TCR association differed by HLA locus, with DRB1 most and HLA-C fewest. Presence/absence analyses rested on an assumption that sequencing depth was roughly uniform across donors.

The donors gave bone marrow, and they were healthy. Nominal health characterized the donors when sampled, though unrecorded immune exposures were likely. The CDR3 has 10 residues. Germline loops: CDR1 SNHLY, CDR2 FYNNEI. Trimming left V 4 bases short and J 8 bases short, with 5 bases between. The TCR originated in a middle-aged woman in good health and CMV-seropositive. Specimen: PBMCs. This chain connects TRBV2 to TRBJ1-1; tentative D call: TRBD1 (5 bases). The CDR3 DNA sequence: TGTGCCAGCAGTGGGACAGAAGCTTTCTTT. Residues: CASSGTEAFF.